This TCR beta chain is from a study of metastatic and nonmetastatic thyroid tumors. On the study more broadly: Malignant and benign thyroid patients had repertoires compared in peripheral blood and tumor or nodule tissue. Study observations and caveats: Versus benign nodules, malignant thyroid tumors reportedly had significantly higher TCR beta diversity, in blood and tumor.

Among the patients, none had received any treatment before thyroid surgery. The CDR3 runs to 16 residues. Trimming took 1 base from V and 7 from J, leaving 14 bases between them. Germline CDR1 and CDR2: LGHDT and YNNKEL (reference sequence). Per the original data handling: For papillary thyroid cancer, a distant-metastasis classifier was constructed from CDR3 differences observed across clinicopathological groups. TCRdb used MiXCR to call clones anew from the PCR reads. None of the V and J calls come from the authors' own analysis; TCRdb made them. Here the sample spans approximately 13,000 clones, less than 35% being singletons. This clone appeared a few times. The antigen remains undetermined.

The clonotype was recovered from a female donor with papillary thyroid cancer or a benign thyroid nodule (not recorded which). Some clones in this sample may be carry-over from other donors' samples. The chain has TRBV3-1 and TRBJ1-6, with D maybe TRBD1 (6 bases). What was sequenced was tumor tissue. The CDR3 nucleotides read TGTGCCAGCAGCCAAGGGGGGGGCATTGGGAATTCACCCCTCCACTTT. This encodes CASSQGGGIGNSPLHF.